The TCR beta chain described here comes from a study of regulatory T cells in long-lasting Graves disease. This clonotype was seen many times. The time point was: newly diagnosed GD, antithyroid drugs for less than 3 months. PBMC RNA served as the TCR library source. Libraries of TCR beta came from iRepertoire HTBI primers plus Arm-PCR of CDR3 regions. In TCRdb, the multiplex PCR reads were re-called with MiXCR into one record per CDR3 protein. The top ten hold just under 25% of the sample, which has some 560,000 distinct CDR3 sequences, roughly 16% seen once. Trimming removed 7 bases from V and 7 bases from J; junction bases left unmatched: 11. Looked up from germline, CDR1 is MNHNS and CDR2 is SASEGT. The CDR3 has 14 amino acids. These data were also reused for a study on T cells in Graves' hyperthyroidism and ophthalmopathy.

The chain employs TRBV6-1 and TRBJ2-7, with 9 bases matching TRBD1. The sample in question was peripheral blood mononuclear cells (PBMCs), obtained at new diagnosis, from a patient treated with antithyroid drugs. This TCR was recovered from a woman aged 35-65 years with Graves disease. The CDR3 is CASTITQGAEEQYF. DNA of the CDR3: TGTGCCAGCACCATCACACAGGGGGCGGAGGAGCAGTACTTC.